Each of the 29 T cell receptor beta chains below was sequenced from the same sample in a study of blood T cells in healthy people across ages. With a J-beta primer mix and a sample-barcoded 5' primer, a second PCR ran about 7 to 11 cycles. MiXCR, run by TCRdb on the 5' RACE reads, gives a single entry per CDR3 protein. In the table there are roughly 1.6 million distinct CDR3 sequences, about 35% of which are singletons. The sample comprised blood. The receptors come from a woman in her twenties or thirties in good health.

This clonotype was seen only a few times. The V call is TRBV12-3 or TRBV12-4, the J call TRBJ1-1; 9 nucleotides agree with TRBD1. Unmatched junction bases numbered 6, after V lost 4 bases and J lost 3 bases. CDR3 length equals 15 residues. The CDR3 DNA sequence: TGTGCCAGCAGTTGGACAGGGGCTGGGGACACTGAAGCTTTCTTT. Amino acids: CASSWTGAGDTEAFF.

This clonotype has just a few counts. The rearrangement links TRBV5-1 to TRBJ2-1; D uncertain. The length of the CDR3 is 15 residues. From germline, CDR1 is SGHRS and CDR2 YFSETQ. Between the trimmed V and J ends, which lost 2 bases and 4 bases, there was a span of 13 bases. The CDR3 region has the DNA TGCGCCAGCAGCTTTTACAGAACGGAATACAATGAGCAGTTCTTC. Translating gives CASSFYRTEYNEQFF.

This clonotype was counted many times. The chain joins TRBV10-3 to TRBJ2-1; 10 bases are a match to TRBD2. With V trimmed by 2 bases and J by 8 bases, 12 bases remained unmatched. The CDR3 has 17 amino acids. From germline, CDR1 is ENHRY and CDR2 SYGVKD. CDR3 amino acids: CAISEPTWASGSDEQFF. The CDR3 DNA follows: TGTGCCATCAGTGAGCCCACCTGGGCTAGCGGGAGTGATGAGCAGTTCTTC.

The chain joins TRBV7-2 to TRBJ2-5; 8 nucleotides align to TRBD2. The CDR3 extends over 16 amino acids. J gave up 5 bases and V 6 bases, and 14 bases lay outside the gene matches. CDR1 is SGHTA and CDR2 is FQGNSA in the germline V gene. CDR3 region: CASSFPGGPAMETQYF. DNA for the CDR3: TGTGCCAGCAGTTTCCCGGGGGGGCCAGCTATGGAGACCCAGTACTTC.

This clonotype was seen a handful of times. This chain joins TRBV20-1 and TRBJ2-5; 9 nucleotides agree with TRBD2. Germline CDR1 and CDR2: DFQATT and SNEGSKA (reference sequence). The CDR3 runs to 13 residues. The V gene end was trimmed by 2 bases and the J gene end by 5 bases; junction bases not matched to a gene: 3. The CDR3 DNA reads TGCAGTGCTAGAATAGCGGGGGTCGAGACCCAGTACTTC. Protein: CSARIAGVETQYF.

This clonotype was recorded only once. V gene TRBV6-1 combines with J gene TRBJ2-3; 14 bases are shared with TRBD2. The germline gives CDR1 MNHNS, CDR2 SASEGT. The junction had 5 bases not matched to a gene; V was cut back by 7 bases and J by 5 bases. CDR3 length: 15 residues. This chain's CDR3 is CASTRLAGGRDTQYF. The DNA for the CDR3 is TGTGCCAGCACCAGACTAGCGGGAGGGAGAGATACGCAGTATTTT.

The genes are TRBV30 and TRBJ2-3; the D is unclear. Looked up from germline, CDR1 is GTSNPN and CDR2 is SVGIG (reference sequence). The germline V and J ends were trimmed by 2 bases and 3 bases, with 6 bases remaining between them. The length of the CDR3 is 12 residues. Written as DNA, the CDR3 is TGTGCCTGGAGTTCGGCGACAGATACGCAGTATTTT. Translated: CAWSSATDTQYF.

There are many counts of this clonotype. V is TRBV6-5 and J is TRBJ2-7; 8 bases match TRBD1. V shed 2 bases, J shed 5 bases, and the junction held 5 bases outside the gene matches. CDR3 length: 14 amino acids. The germline CDR1 and CDR2 sequences are MNHEY and SVGAGI. CDR3 DNA: TGTGCCAGCAGTTACCTTTCGACAGGGGACGAGCAGTACTTC. Its translation: CASSYLSTGDEQYF.

This clonotype appeared a few times. The chain combines TRBV29-1 with TRBJ1-5, with unresolved D. The CDR3 has 13 amino acids. Germline V gene sequence: CDR1 SQVTM, CDR2 ANQGSEA. The V end was cut by 4 bases, the J end by 3 bases, with 10 bases between. For the CDR3, the DNA is TGCAGCGTTGCGACGGGCGTCAATCAGCCCCAGCATTTT. This gives the protein CSVATGVNQPQHF.

As regards this clonotype: An end of the junction does not agree with germline; a read error may underlie this. V and J are TRBV7-8 and TRBJ2-1; D perhaps matches TRBD1 (5 bases). Germline CDR1 and CDR2: SGHVS and FQNEAQ. The CDR3 sequence is 15 residues long. The CDR3 coding sequence is TGTGCCAGCAGCCCAGGACAAGGGCCCCTCAATGAGCCGTTCTTC. It translates to CASSPGQGPLNEPFF.

This clonotype was recorded a few times. The chain links TRBV15 to TRBJ2-1; tentatively, D is TRBD2 (5 bases). Germline-derived CDR1 and CDR2 are LNHNV and YYDKDF (reference sequence). The CDR3 totals 15 residues. The ends were cut back, 0 bases at V and 8 bases at J, with 14 bases in the middle. CDR3 bases: TGTGCCACCAGCAGAGACCGGAGCGGATTCGATGAGCAGTTCTTC. Protein sequence: CATSRDRSGFDEQFF.

The chain links TRBV3-1 to TRBJ2-3; 10 bases are shared with TRBD2. V lost 1 base, J lost 1 base, and 8 bases stayed unmatched. The germline V gene encodes CDR1 LGHDT and CDR2 YNNKEL (reference sequence). This CDR3 comprises 18 residues. Here the CDR3 reads CASSQGGLAGARTDTQYF. CDR3 DNA sequence: TGTGCCAGCAGCCAAGGGGGGCTAGCGGGGGCCCGCACAGATACGCAGTATTTT.

With respect to this clonotype: A clone one base away is much larger, so this may be a read error. CDR3 nucleotide sequence: TGTGCCAGCAGTTTAGGGCTTGGGACAGGGGACCGAGAGACCCAGTACTTC. The encoded protein is CASSLGLGTGDRETQYF. The chain couples TRBV12-3 or TRBV12-4 to TRBJ2-5; 10 bases match TRBD1. V shed 1 base and J 4 bases; nucleotides not matched to a gene: 9. The CDR3 covers 17 residues.

This chain joins TRBV4-2 and TRBJ2-7; D gene uncertain. The CDR3 covers 13 residues. V lost 1 base and J lost 2, with 6 bases in between. Germline CDR1 and CDR2: LGHNA and YNFKEQ. The CDR3 loop is CASSQGATYEQYF. CDR3 nucleotides: TGTGCCAGCAGCCAAGGCGCTACCTACGAGCAGTACTTC.

The chain recombines TRBV4-1 with TRBJ2-5; 8 bases map to TRBD2. Germline V gives CDR1 MGHRA, CDR2 YSYEKL. This CDR3 contains 14 residues. V lost 3 bases, J lost 6 bases, and 6 bases stayed unmatched. CDR3 sequence: CASSHSGIGKTQYF. In nucleotides, the CDR3 is TGCGCCAGCAGCCATAGCGGGATTGGGAAGACCCAGTACTTC.

The V gene is TRBV3-1, the J gene TRBJ2-7, with a weak D call TRBD2 (5 bases). The germline V and J ends were trimmed by 0 bases and 5 bases, with 17 bases remaining between them. Germline CDR1 and CDR2: LGHDT and YNNKEL (reference sequence). The CDR3 is 16 residues long. CDR3 loop: CASSQDEGSRVHEQYF. In DNA form, the CDR3 reads TGTGCCAGCAGCCAAGACGAAGGGAGTAGAGTCCACGAGCAGTACTTC.

This clonotype was counted a few times. The V call is TRBV28, the J call TRBJ2-5; no reliable D call. CDR1 is MDHEN and CDR2 is SYDVKM in the germline V gene. Trimming cost V 7 bases and J 1 base, with 13 bases left between them. CDR3 length: 14 residues. The CDR3 region is CASNDGVFQETQYF. CDR3 nucleotides: TGTGCCAGCAATGACGGAGTATTCCAAGAGACCCAGTACTTC.

There are many counts of this clonotype. The chain carries TRBV7-9 and TRBJ1-5; no clear D gene. V lost 0 bases and J lost 4, with 4 bases in between. Germline V CDR1 and CDR2: SEHNR, FQNEAQ (reference sequence). The CDR3 contains 13 residues. DNA of the CDR3: TGTGCCAGCAGCTTAGCGGCTAATCAGCCCCAGCATTTT. This translates into CASSLAANQPQHF. The full variable domain, completed using reference TRBV7-9 and TRBJ1-5, is DTGVSQNPRHKITKRGQNVTFRCDPISEHNRLYWYRQTLGQGPEFLTYFQNEAQLEKSRLLSDRFSAERPKGSFSTLEIQRTEQGDSAMYLCASSLAANQPQHFGDGTRLSIL.

This chain joins TRBV7-9 and TRBJ2-1, with 7 bases aligning to TRBD1. The CDR3 consists of 15 residues. Germline values: CDR1 SEHNR, CDR2 FQNEAQ (reference sequence). V trimming: 5 bases; J trimming: 12 bases; junction bases outside the gene matches: 16. This CDR3 reads CASSTGTAHLSGQFF. The CDR3 region has the DNA TGTGCCAGCAGCACCGGGACAGCCCATCTCAGTGGGCAGTTCTTC.

This clonotype was seen a few times. The rearrangement uses TRBV5-6 and TRBJ1-2; no firm D call. V lost 5 bases, J lost 8 bases, and 22 bases lay in between. The V gene's germline CDR1 is SGHDT and CDR2 YYEEEE. The CDR3 spans 15 residues. This CDR3 reads CASSPRYRAPRGYTF. The CDR3 DNA sequence: TGTGCCAGCAGTCCGAGGTACCGGGCCCCCAGGGGCTACACCTTC.

The DNA of the CDR3 is TGCAGCGGTTACAAGGGCGACGAAAAACTGTTTTTT. It specifies CSGYKGDEKLFF. The rearrangement joins TRBV29-1 to TRBJ1-4; D unclear. This CDR3 has 12 amino acids. CDR1 and CDR2 from the germline V gene are SQVTM and ANQGSEA. Trimming removed 7 bases at V and 8 bases at J, with 14 bases between.

On this clonotype: An end of the junction differs from the germline gene, which may be a read error. CDR3 nucleotides: TGTGCCAGCAGCTTTAACGGGGGGGATTACAATGAGCGGTTCTTC. It encodes CASSFNGGDYNERFF. The chain recombines TRBV7-2 with TRBJ2-1; 8 nucleotides match TRBD2. The CDR3 covers 15 residues. Germline loops: CDR1 SGHTA, CDR2 FQGNSA.

Of note for this clonotype: At one end the junction does not follow the germline gene, possibly because of a read error. The chain couples TRBV30 to TRBJ2-4; unclear D gene. Gene TRBJ2-7 matches the end of the DNA better, so the J call may be wrong. Per germline, CDR1 GTSNPN and CDR2 SVGIG (reference sequence). The CDR3 is made up of 12 amino acids. The CDR3 DNA sequence: TGTGCCCGGAGTCAACCCGACTACGAGCAGTACTTC. Its translation: CARSQPDYEQYF.

V usage is TRBV18 and J usage is TRBJ1-2; no firm D call. This CDR3 has 13 amino acids. Germline V gene data show CDR1 as KGHSH and CDR2 as LQKENI. Trimming took 5 bases from V and 6 from J, leaving 13 bases between them. As DNA, the CDR3 is TGTGCCAGCTCAGGGTCGAAGGTAGATGGCTACACCTTC. Residues: CASSGSKVDGYTF. The variable domain in full, completed from reference TRBV18 and TRBJ1-2, reads NAGVMQNPRHLVRRRGQEARLRCSPMKGHSHVYWYRQLPEEGLKFMVYLQKENIIDESGMPKERFSAEFPKEGPSILRIQQVVRGDSAAYFCASSGSKVDGYTFGSGTRLTVV.

This clonotype was observed many times. The CDR3 protein is CASSLGDNNQPQHF. In DNA, the CDR3 is TGTGCCAGCAGTTTGGGGGACAACAATCAGCCCCAGCATTTT. The V and J genes are TRBV12-3 or TRBV12-4 and TRBJ1-5, with D possibly TRBD1 on 6 matching bases. The CDR3 spans 14 residues. V was pared by 3 bases and J by 3 bases, with 9 bases between.

This clonotype was seen many times. Written as DNA, the CDR3 is TGTGCCAGCAGTGAAGCGCCCTACGAGCAGTACTTC. It codes for CASSEAPYEQYF. The chain carries TRBV6-1 and TRBJ2-7, with D unclear. The CDR3 runs to 12 residues. The V end was cut by 0 bases, the J end by 2 bases, with 2 bases between. CDR1 is MNHNS, CDR2 SASEGT, per germline.

Points on this clonotype: The junction does not match germline at one end; this may be a read error. The chain uses TRBV28 and TRBJ2-6, with D unclear. In germline, CDR1 is MDHEN, CDR2 SYDVKM. The CDR3 contains 14 residues. The CDR3 is CTSSLYSGANVLTF. CDR3 bases: TGTACCAGCAGTCTTTATTCGGGGGCCAACGTCCTGACTTTC.

This sequence joins TRBV20-1 and TRBJ2-5; possibly TRBD2 for D (6 bases). The CDR3 spans 15 residues. The ends were cut back, 3 bases at V and 0 bases at J, with 14 bases in the middle. Germline V gene data show CDR1 as DFQATT and CDR2 as SNEGSKA (reference sequence). Here the CDR3 reads CSASIRGSYQETQYF. DNA for the CDR3: TGCAGTGCTAGTATCCGGGGGTCTTACCAAGAGACCCAGTACTTC.

This sequence joins TRBV18 and TRBJ2-7, with 8 bases identical to TRBD2. The ends lost 1 base at V and 5 bases at J; junction bases unmatched: 13. This CDR3 region has 17 residues. CDR1 and CDR2 from the germline V gene are KGHSH and LQKENI. CDR3 DNA: TGTGCCAGCTCACCACATATTGCGCGGGAGGTTCCCGACGAGCAGTACTTC. It encodes CASSPHIAREVPDEQYF.